This T cell receptor (beta chain) was identified during a study of blood T cell repertoires in COVID-19. Study information: In each case, the material was cDNA or gDNA derived from T cells, B-cell-depleted T cells, or PBMCs.

The CDR3 loop spans 14 amino acids. Germline V lookup: CDR1 SGDLS, CDR2 YYNGEE. V was trimmed by 2 bases and J by 1 base, leaving 7 bases between them. Profiling relied on immunoSEQ multiplex PCR, and the TCRdb table lists in-frame clones only, not all of them. The data hold around 220,000 clones, with 75% to 90% observed a single time. Worth noting for this clone: The sample holds other DNA sequences that translate to the same CDR3.

The sequencing input was PBMCs or T cells enriched from blood (not recorded which). The source is a woman aged 25 to 39 with acute COVID-19. This chain links TRBV9 with TRBJ1-5; possibly TRBD1 for D (5 bases). CDR3 in DNA: TGTGCCAGCAGCGTCGGGGGAAGCAATCAGCCCCAGCATTTT. This gives the protein CASSVGGSNQPQHF.